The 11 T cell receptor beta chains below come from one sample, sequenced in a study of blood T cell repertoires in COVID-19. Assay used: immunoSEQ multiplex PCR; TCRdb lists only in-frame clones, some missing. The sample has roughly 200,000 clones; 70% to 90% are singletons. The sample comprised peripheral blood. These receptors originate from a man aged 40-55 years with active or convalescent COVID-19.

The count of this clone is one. CDR3 sequence reads: CSASKGGIADTQYF. The CDR3 DNA reads as TGCAGTGCTAGTAAAGGGGGCATCGCAGATACGCAGTATTTT. V is TRBV20-1 and J is TRBJ2-3, with 7 bases lining up with TRBD1. Trimming removed 3 bases from V and 4 bases from J; junction bases left unmatched: 7. The germline V gene encodes CDR1 DFQATT and CDR2 SNEGSKA (reference sequence). The CDR3 consists of 14 residues.

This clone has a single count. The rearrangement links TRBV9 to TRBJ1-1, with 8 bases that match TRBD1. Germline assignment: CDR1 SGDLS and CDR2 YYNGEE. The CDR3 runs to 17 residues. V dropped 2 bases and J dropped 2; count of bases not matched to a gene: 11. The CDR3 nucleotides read TGTGCCAGCAGCGTGGCCGGACAGGGATCCCCAAACACTGAAGCTTTCTTT. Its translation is CASSVAGQGSPNTEAFF.

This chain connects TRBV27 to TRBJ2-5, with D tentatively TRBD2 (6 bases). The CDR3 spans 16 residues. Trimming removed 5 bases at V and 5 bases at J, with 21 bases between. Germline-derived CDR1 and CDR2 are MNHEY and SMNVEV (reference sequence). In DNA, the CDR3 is TGTGCCAGCAGTCTAATGGGAGGAGTCCGTCCGGAGACCCAGTACTTC. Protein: CASSLMGGVRPETQYF.

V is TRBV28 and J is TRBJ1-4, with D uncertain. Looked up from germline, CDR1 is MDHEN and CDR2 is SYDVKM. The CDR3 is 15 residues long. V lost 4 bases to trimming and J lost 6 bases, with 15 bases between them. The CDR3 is CASSSYGVRDEKLFF. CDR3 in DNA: TGTGCCAGCAGTTCCTACGGGGTTAGGGATGAAAAACTGTTTTTT.

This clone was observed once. The chain's CDR3 is CASSLYRTALETQYF. The CDR3 nucleotides read TGTGCCAGCAGCTTATATCGGACAGCTCTAGAGACCCAGTACTTC. The V gene is TRBV7-9, the J gene TRBJ2-5; a weak D match, TRBD1 (6 bases). This CDR3 has 15 amino acids. Germline-derived CDR1 and CDR2 are SEHNR and FQNEAQ (reference sequence). Trimming cost V 2 bases and J 4 bases, with 14 bases left between them.

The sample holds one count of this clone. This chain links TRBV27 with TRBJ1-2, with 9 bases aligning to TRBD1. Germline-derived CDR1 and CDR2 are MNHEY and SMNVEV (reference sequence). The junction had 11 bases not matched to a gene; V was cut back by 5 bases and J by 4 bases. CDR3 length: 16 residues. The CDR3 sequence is CASSPGTGTISYGYTF. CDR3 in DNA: TGTGCCAGCAGTCCCGGGACAGGGACGATCAGCTATGGCTACACCTTC.

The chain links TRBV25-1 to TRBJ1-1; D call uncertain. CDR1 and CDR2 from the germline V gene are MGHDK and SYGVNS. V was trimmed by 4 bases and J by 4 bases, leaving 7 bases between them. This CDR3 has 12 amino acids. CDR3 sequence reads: CASSGSGTEAFF. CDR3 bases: TGTGCCAGCAGTGGGTCAGGCACTGAAGCTTTCTTT.

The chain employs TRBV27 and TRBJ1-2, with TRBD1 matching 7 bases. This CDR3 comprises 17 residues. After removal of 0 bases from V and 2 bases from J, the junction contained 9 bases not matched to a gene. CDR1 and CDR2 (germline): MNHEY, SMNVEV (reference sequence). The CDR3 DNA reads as TGTGCCAGCAGTTTATCCCGGACAGGAAACGCGAACTATGGCTACACCTTC. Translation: CASSLSRTGNANYGYTF.

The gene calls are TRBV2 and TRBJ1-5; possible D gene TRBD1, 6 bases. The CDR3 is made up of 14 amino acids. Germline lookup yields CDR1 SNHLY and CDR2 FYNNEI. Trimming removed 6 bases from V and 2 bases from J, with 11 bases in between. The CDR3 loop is CASRRDIGNQPQHF. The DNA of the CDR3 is TGTGCCAGCAGAAGGGACATTGGCAATCAGCCCCAGCATTTT.

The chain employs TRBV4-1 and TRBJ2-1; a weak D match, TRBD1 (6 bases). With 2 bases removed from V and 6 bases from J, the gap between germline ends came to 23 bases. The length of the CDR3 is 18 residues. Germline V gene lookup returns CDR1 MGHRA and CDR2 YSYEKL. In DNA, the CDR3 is TGCGCCAGCAGCCAACAAACAGGGCGGCCGAAGAGGTGCAATGAGCAGTTCTTC. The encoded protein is CASSQQTGRPKRCNEQFF.

The CDR3 sequence is CASSFGGGNTEAFF. DNA for the CDR3: TGTGCCAGCAGCTTCGGTGGAGGGAACACTGAAGCTTTCTTT. This chain connects TRBV14 to TRBJ1-1; D gene unclear. This CDR3 has 14 residues. Germline V gene lookup returns CDR1 SGHDN and CDR2 FVKESK. V was pared by 5 bases and J by 1 base, with 11 bases between.